These 20 T cell receptor beta chains were sequenced from one sample in a study of T cells of healthy individuals (dated by TCRdb to 2016 to 2019). The method was 5' RACE. Instrument used: Illumina MiSeq. TCRdb took the public reads, trimmed them with fastp at Q25, ran MiXCR for clone calling and kept in-frame beta chains. Every CDR3 protein is listed once, alongside the most common genes and DNA of its rows. The sample has tens of thousands of distinct CDR3 sequences on record, 15% to 20% of them singletons. Approximately 4.8% of the sample belongs to the ten largest clones. The receptor source for this set is a human donor in good health.

This clonotype was counted many times. This chain connects TRBV20-1 to TRBJ1-2; D not resolved. Trimming pared 0 bases from V and 1 base from J, leaving 6 bases between. The CDR3 is 13 residues long. The germline CDR1 and CDR2 sequences are DFQATT and SNEGSKA (reference sequence). CDR3 nucleotides: TGCAGTGCTAGAGATTTGGATAACTATGGCTACACCTTC. It specifies CSARDLDNYGYTF.

This clonotype was counted ten times or more. This chain joins TRBV23-1 and TRBJ1-6; D unclear. TRBV23-1 is annotated as an ORF whose role is uncertain. CDR3 length: 15 residues. Trimming removed 0 bases from V and 10 bases from J, with 13 bases in between. The CDR3: CASSQSSRVRSPLHF. DNA of the CDR3: TGCGCCAGCAGTCAATCGTCGAGGGTCCGGTCACCCCTCCACTTT.

Note on this clonotype: A read error is possible here, since a much larger clone lies one base away. The chain couples TRBV10-3 to TRBJ2-1; TRBD1 is a possible D gene (6 bases). The CDR3 is made up of 13 amino acids. V lost 6 bases, J lost 10 bases, and 16 bases lay in between. Germline V gene sequence: CDR1 ENHRY, CDR2 SYGVKD. The CDR3 DNA reads as TGTGCCATCAGGGGGACATGGGGTAGAGAGCAGTTCTTC. Protein sequence: CAIRGTWGREQFF.

V and J are TRBV6-1 and TRBJ1-5; 8 bases are a match to TRBD1. The CDR3 loop spans 15 amino acids. CDR1 MNHNS and CDR2 SASEGT come from the germline V gene. Trimming cost V 10 bases and J 3 bases; bases outside gene matches: 11. This CDR3 is CATLLDRASNQPQHF. For the CDR3, the DNA is TGTGCCACGTTATTGGACAGGGCCTCCAATCAGCCCCAGCATTTT.

This clonotype was found many times. J is TRBJ2-1 and V is TRBV20-1; 15 bases fit TRBD2. CDR1 and CDR2 (germline): DFQATT, SNEGSKA (reference sequence). The length of the CDR3 is 19 residues. Trimming cost V 1 base and J 8 bases; bases outside gene matches: 15. This chain's CDR3 is CSARGSGLAGGLLEDEQFF. Here the CDR3 DNA reads TGCAGTGCTAGAGGTTCGGGACTAGCGGGGGGCCTCCTGGAGGATGAGCAGTTCTTC.

This clonotype has at least ten counts. V is TRBV27 and J is TRBJ2-7; maybe TRBD2 (5 bases). V was cut by 3 bases and J by 4 bases, with 10 bases left in between. The CDR3 runs 13 residues. Germline assignment: CDR1 MNHEY and CDR2 SMNVEV (reference sequence). For the CDR3, the DNA is TGTGCCAGCAGTTTGGGAGTACGGTACGAGCAGTACTTC. It codes for CASSLGVRYEQYF.

At least ten counts were recorded for this clonotype. This chain joins TRBV6-5 and TRBJ2-2; TRBD2 agrees at 9 bases. This CDR3 region has 15 residues. After removal of 5 bases from V and 7 bases from J, the junction contained 8 bases not matched to a gene. The germline V gene encodes CDR1 MNHEY and CDR2 SVGAGI. Here the CDR3 DNA reads TGTGCCAGCAGTCTAGGCGGGGGGGGGCACGGGGAGCTGTTTTTT. It encodes CASSLGGGGHGELFF.

The chain uses TRBV11-2 and TRBJ2-2; the D is unclear. This CDR3 is 13 amino acids long. Germline CDR1 and CDR2: SGHAT and FQNNGV. Between the trimmed V and J ends, which lost 4 bases and 4 bases, there was a span of 7 bases. CDR3 residues: CASSWVLTGELFF. CDR3 coding DNA: TGTGCCAGCAGCTGGGTACTCACCGGGGAGCTGTTTTTT.

This chain connects TRBV7-9 to TRBJ1-4; 7 bases line up with TRBD1. With V trimmed by 4 bases and J by 3 bases, 2 bases remained unmatched. Germline V gene sequence: CDR1 SEHNR, CDR2 FQNEAQ (reference sequence). CDR3 size: 14 residues. Here the CDR3 reads CASSWTGSNEKLFF. CDR3 DNA sequence: TGTGCCAGCAGCTGGACAGGTTCTAATGAAAAACTGTTTTTT.

The rearrangement links TRBV6-4 to TRBJ2-3; 16 bases are a match to TRBD2. The V and J ends lost 2 bases and 2 bases, in that order; junction bases with no gene match: 1. The CDR3 is 17 amino acids. Germline V gives CDR1 MRHNA, CDR2 SNTAGT. The DNA for the CDR3 is TGTGCCAGCAGTGACGGGACTAGCGGGAGGGCCACAGATACGCAGTATTTT. It translates to CASSDGTSGRATDTQYF.

This clonotype was seen a few times. The rearrangement joins TRBV5-1 to TRBJ2-7; 7 nucleotides agree with TRBD2. The CDR3 covers 14 residues. Germline V gives CDR1 SGHRS, CDR2 YFSETQ. V lost 7 bases, J lost 5 bases, and 12 bases stayed unmatched. The DNA for the CDR3 is TGCGCCAGCCGGATAAACGCGGGGGTCCACGAGCAGTACTTC. This translates into CASRINAGVHEQYF. The full variable domain, completed using reference TRBV5-1 and TRBJ2-7, is KAGVTQTPRYLIKTRGQQVTLSCSPISGHRSVSWYQQTPGQGLQFLFEYFSETQRNKGNFPGRFSGRQFSNSRSEMNVSTLELGDSALYLCASRINAGVHEQYFGPGTRLTVT.

At least ten counts were recorded for this clonotype. This rearrangement joins TRBV7-9 to TRBJ1-6; a possible D gene is TRBD1 (5 bases). The CDR3 loop spans 15 amino acids. In germline, CDR1 is SEHNR, CDR2 FQNEAQ (reference sequence). V lost 2 bases to trimming and J lost 7 bases, with 12 bases between them. In DNA, the CDR3 is TGTGCCAGCAGCTTATCGAACAGGCGGAATTCACCCCTCCACTTT. Translated: CASSLSNRRNSPLHF.

This clonotype was picked up a small number of times. The CDR3 protein is CASSLLENTQYF. The DNA of the CDR3 is TGTGCCAGCAGTTTGCTGGAAAATACGCAGTATTTT. The V call is TRBV28, the J call TRBJ2-3; D unresolved. CDR1 MDHEN and CDR2 SYDVKM come from the germline V gene. The CDR3 spans 12 residues. Trimming pared 3 bases from V and 7 bases from J, leaving 8 bases between. Using reference TRBV28 and TRBJ2-3 for the parts outside the CDR3, the full variable domain is DVKVTQSSRYLVKRTGEKVFLECVQDMDHENMFWYRQDPGLGLRLIYFSYDVKMKEKGDIPEGYSVSREKKERFSLILESASTNQTSMYLCASSLLENTQYFGPGTRLTVL.

The chain joins TRBV7-9 to TRBJ2-5, with D unresolved. Deletions cut 1 base from V and 1 base from J, with 10 bases between. Germline assignment: CDR1 SEHNR and CDR2 FQNEAQ (reference sequence). This CDR3 contains 15 residues. The CDR3 region is CASSLVLGRQETQYF. CDR3 bases: TGTGCCAGCAGCTTAGTTTTAGGCCGCCAAGAGACCCAGTACTTC.

This clonotype was counted many times. This sequence joins TRBV20-1 and TRBJ2-3, with 8 positions matching TRBD1. Germline CDR1 DFQATT, CDR2 SNEGSKA (reference sequence). The CDR3 contains 13 residues. J was trimmed by 6 bases and V by 4 bases; bases with no gene match: 6. CDR3 sequence: CSATLTGVDTQYF. CDR3 bases: TGCAGTGCTACCCTGACAGGGGTGGATACGCAGTATTTT.

This clonotype was recorded many times. The chain joins TRBV4-3 to TRBJ2-2; no reliable D call. The CDR3 runs 16 residues. Germline V lookup: CDR1 LGHNA, CDR2 YSLEER. Trimming took 0 bases from V and 5 from J, leaving 13 bases between them. CDR3 amino acids: CASSQDKALGTGELFF. CDR3 bases: TGCGCCAGCAGCCAAGATAAGGCCCTCGGAACCGGGGAGCTGTTTTTT.

The J gene is TRBJ1-5, the V gene TRBV19, with 7 bases lining up with TRBD1. CDR3 size: 17 residues. Trimming at V came to 3 bases and at J to 2 bases, leaving 10 bases not matched to a gene. Germline V gene sequence: CDR1 LNHDA, CDR2 SQIVND (reference sequence). The DNA for the CDR3 is TGTGCCAGTAGTATGACGACAGGGCGGAACGGCAATCAGCCCCAGCATTTT. Protein product: CASSMTTGRNGNQPQHF. Combining the CDR3 with reference TRBV19 and TRBJ1-5 gives the whole variable domain DGGITQSPKYLFRKEGQNVTLSCEQNLNHDAMYWYRQDPGQGLRLIYYSQIVNDFQKGDIAEGYSVSREKKESFPLTVTSAQKNPTAFYLCASSMTTGRNGNQPQHFGDGTRLSIL.

This clonotype was seen a few times. The rearrangement links TRBV2 to TRBJ1-2; D is unclear. Trimming left V 2 bases short and J 8 bases short, with 15 bases between. Germline lookup yields CDR1 SNHLY and CDR2 FYNNEI. This CDR3 is 14 amino acids long. In DNA, the CDR3 is TGTGCCAGCAGTGAATCTTGGGCAGGAGACGGCTACACCTTC. Amino acids: CASSESWAGDGYTF.

The chain carries TRBV6-2 or TRBV6-3 and TRBJ2-1; 9 nucleotides agree with TRBD1. The CDR3 is made up of 18 amino acids. The germline V gene has CDR1 MNHEY and CDR2 SVGEGT. V shed 6 bases, J shed 0 bases, and the junction held 12 bases outside the gene matches. CDR3 in amino acids: CASSFPRDRVLSYNEQFF. The CDR3 bases are TGTGCCAGCAGCTTTCCACGGGACAGGGTGCTCTCCTACAATGAGCAGTTCTTC.

By frequency in the sample, this clonotype is medium-sized. This rearrangement joins TRBV6-2 or TRBV6-3 to TRBJ2-7; 7 positions match TRBD2. Germline trimming cut 6 bases from V and 0 bases from J; bases unmatched to any gene: 5. The germline V gene has CDR1 MNHEY and CDR2 SVGEGT. The CDR3 contains 14 residues. The CDR3, as DNA: TGTGCCAGCAGCCCGGGACTACCCTCCTACGAGCAGTACTTC. Translated, it gives CASSPGLPSYEQYF.